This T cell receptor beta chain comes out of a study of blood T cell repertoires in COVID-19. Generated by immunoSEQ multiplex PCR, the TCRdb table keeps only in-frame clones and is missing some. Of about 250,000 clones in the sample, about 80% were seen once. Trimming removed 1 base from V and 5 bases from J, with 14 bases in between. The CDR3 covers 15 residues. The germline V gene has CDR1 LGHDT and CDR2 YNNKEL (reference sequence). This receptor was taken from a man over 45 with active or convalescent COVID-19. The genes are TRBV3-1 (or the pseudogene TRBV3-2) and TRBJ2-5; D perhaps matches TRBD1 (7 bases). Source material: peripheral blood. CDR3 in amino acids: CASSQGDSRGETQYF. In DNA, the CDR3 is TGTGCCAGCAGCCAAGGGGACAGCCGGGGGGAGACCCAGTACTTC.